These T cell receptor beta chains were read from a single sample in a study of Graves' ophthalmopathy and Graves' hyperthyroidism. TCRdb processed the multiplex PCR reads anew with MiXCR; each CDR3 protein has one entry. The sample lists over a million distinct CDR3 sequences, about two fifths occurring once. The sequenced sample was peripheral blood or thyroid tissue (not recorded which). The receptors derive from an adult man with Graves' hyperthyroidism. CDR3s include the opening cysteine and the closing phenylalanine or tryptophan. The D gene is left open where the match is weak. Not every row has a clone size; where given, it reads once, few, many or a size class.

V gene	J gene	D gene	clone size	CDR3 DNA	CDR3 protein
TRBV9	TRBJ2-7	.	.	TGTGCCAGCAGCGCCTACCGGGACAGCGGGGGCGGTGAGCAGTACTTC	CASSAYRDSGGGEQYF
TRBV7-2	TRBJ2-5	.	few	TGTGCCAGCAGTGTTGGTCTACCAAGCGAGACCCAGTACTTC	CASSVGLPSETQYF
TRBV20-1	TRBJ1-5	.	many	TGCAGTGCTAGTTCTCGGCGGGGAGGCAATCAGCCCCAGCATTTT	CSASSRRGGNQPQHF
TRBV25-1	TRBJ2-1	TRBD2	.	TGTGCCAGCAGTGACAGCGGGAGTAACGATGAGCAGTTCTTC	CASSDSGSNDEQFF
TRBV25-1	TRBJ2-7	.	.	TGTGCCAGCAGGGTTCAAGGCGGGGACGAGCAGTACTTC	CASRVQGGDEQYF
TRBV24-1	TRBJ1-4	.	.	TGTGCCACCAGTGACTCAGGGAGGGCAGAAAAACTGTTTTTT	CATSDSGRAEKLFF
TRBV2	TRBJ1-1	TRBD1	many	TGTGCCAGCAGGGAAGACAGGGGGGCTGGCACTGAAGCTTTCTTT	CASREDRGAGTEAFF
TRBV7-9	TRBJ1-1	TRBD1	few	TGCGCCAGCAGCCCGGACAGGGGGCTTACTGAAGCTTTCTTT	CASSPDRGLTEAFF
TRBV11-3	TRBJ2-7	.	many	TGTGCCAGCAGCTGGCTAGAGGGCTCCGAGCAGTACTTC	CASSWLEGSEQYF
TRBV5-5	TRBJ1-1	TRBD1	few	TGTGCCAGCAGCTTTCGTACCGGGACAGGGAGATTTCTCGGCACTGAAGCTTTCTTT	CASSFRTGTGRFLGTEAFF